The TCR beta chain under discussion was sequenced for a study of shared T cell receptors in the human thymus. Germline-derived CDR1 and CDR2 are MDHEN and SYDVKM. V was trimmed by 6 bases and J by 4 bases, leaving 9 bases between them. The CDR3 contains 12 residues. Sequencing used immunoSEQ multiplex PCR; TCRdb keeps in-frame clones, though not all of them. Here the sample spans some 640,000 clones, around 87% being singletons. This clone appeared a few times. These data were likewise used in another study, on human thymus T cells. That source adds: V and J gene usage appeared biased in thymic and blood repertoires.

V and J are TRBV28 and TRBJ1-2, with D unclear. The receptor comes from a boy less than two years old with a congenital heart defect. The sequenced material came from thymocytes. The CDR3: CASSPKAYGYTF. CDR3 DNA sequence: TGTGCCAGCAGCCCCAAAGCCTATGGCTACACCTTC.